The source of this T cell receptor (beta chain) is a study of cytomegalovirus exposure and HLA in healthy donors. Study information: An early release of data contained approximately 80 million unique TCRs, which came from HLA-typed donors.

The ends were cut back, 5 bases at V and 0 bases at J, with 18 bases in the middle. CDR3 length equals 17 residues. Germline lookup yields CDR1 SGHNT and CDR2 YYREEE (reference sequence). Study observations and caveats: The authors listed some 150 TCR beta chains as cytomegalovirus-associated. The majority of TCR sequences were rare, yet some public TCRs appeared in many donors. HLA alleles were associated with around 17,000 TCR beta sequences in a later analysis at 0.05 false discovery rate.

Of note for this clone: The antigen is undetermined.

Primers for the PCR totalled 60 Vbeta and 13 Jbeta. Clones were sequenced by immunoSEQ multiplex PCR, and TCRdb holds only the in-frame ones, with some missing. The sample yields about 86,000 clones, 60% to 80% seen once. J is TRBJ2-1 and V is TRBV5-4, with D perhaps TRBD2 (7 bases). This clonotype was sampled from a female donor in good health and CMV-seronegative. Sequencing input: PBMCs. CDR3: CASSLGGQGSSYNEQFF. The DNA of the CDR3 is TGTGCCAGCAGTCTGGGAGGGCAGGGGAGCTCCTACAATGAGCAGTTCTTC. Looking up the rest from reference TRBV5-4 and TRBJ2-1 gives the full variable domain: ETGVTQSPTHLIKTRGQQVTLRCSSQSGHNTVSWYQQALGQGPQFIFQYYREEENGRGNFPPRFSGLQFPNYSSELNVNALELDDSALYLCASSLGGQGSSYNEQFFGPGTRLTVL.